This entry lists 22 T cell receptor beta chains sequenced from one sample in a study of T-cell reconstitution after alpha-beta-depleted transplantation in children. Unique molecular identifiers were used in preparing the TCRbeta library. TCRdb analysed the PCR reads with MiXCR anew, one entry per CDR3 protein. The sample has more than 400,000 distinct CDR3 sequences, roughly an eighth seen once. Source: PBMCs, mostly from graft donor cells, taken 180 days after TCRalphabeta/CD19-depleted stem cell transplant. Source of these receptors: a female patient aged 2-15 years who had a stem cell transplant for aplastic anemia, so the T cells may come from the graft donor.

The table lists this clonotype with a few counts. The genes are TRBV3-1 and TRBJ2-5, with 7 nucleotides matching TRBD1. Trimming cost V 7 bases and J 0 bases; bases outside gene matches: 2. CDR3 length: 13 amino acids. Germline CDR1 reads LGHDT; CDR2 reads YNNKEL (reference sequence). CDR3 sequence: CASKGQNQETQYF. As DNA, the CDR3 is TGTGCCAGCAAGGGACAGAACCAAGAGACCCAGTACTTC.

This clonotype has just a few counts. V is TRBV4-3 and J is TRBJ2-1; the match to TRBD2 covers 11 bases. J lost 3 bases, V lost 3 bases, and 4 bases had no gene match. CDR3 length: 16 amino acids. The V gene's germline CDR1 is LGHNA and CDR2 YSLEER. Written as DNA, the CDR3 is TGCGCCAGCAGCCACTCGCTAGCGGGAGGCTACAATGAGCAGTTCTTC. Protein sequence: CASSHSLAGGYNEQFF.

This clonotype was seen ten or more times. The V and J genes are TRBV5-5 and TRBJ2-7; no clear D gene. Trimming took off 4 bases at V and 2 bases at J, with 7 bases between the two ends. Germline CDR1 is SGHKS and CDR2 is YYEKEE (reference sequence). This CDR3 has 12 residues. For the CDR3, the DNA is TGTGCCAGCAGCCTCCCCACCTACGAGCAGTACGTC. Amino acids: CASSLPTYEQYV.

This clonotype was picked up a small number of times. V and J are TRBV20-1 and TRBJ2-1; 8 bases agree with TRBD2. The CDR3 runs 17 residues. The V gene's germline CDR1 is DFQATT and CDR2 SNEGSKA (reference sequence). Trimming took 0 bases from V and 4 from J; bases not matched to a gene: 11. CDR3 in amino acids: CSARDLLGRGVYNEQFF. The CDR3 DNA follows: TGCAGTGCTAGAGATCTCCTAGGGCGGGGGGTTTACAATGAGCAGTTCTTC.

In its sample, this clonotype was seen a few times. This rearrangement joins TRBV6-1 to TRBJ1-6; D perhaps matches TRBD1 (5 bases). The V end lost 4 bases, the J end lost 5 bases, and 9 bases lay between the germline ends. CDR1 is MNHNS, CDR2 SASEGT, per germline. The CDR3 is 14 residues long. CDR3 DNA: TGTGCCAGCAGTGGGGGACCAAATAATTCACCCCTCCACTTT. This gives the protein CASSGGPNNSPLHF.

Many counts were recorded for this clonotype. J is TRBJ2-1 and V is TRBV7-6; 11 positions match TRBD2. The CDR3 is 16 amino acids. Germline V gene data show CDR1 as SGHVS and CDR2 as FNYEAQ. J was trimmed by 7 bases and V by 1 base; bases with no gene match: 6. The CDR3 DNA follows: TGTGCCAGCAGCTTAGAGGGTAGCGGGAGGGGAAATGAGCAGTTCTTC. It codes for CASSLEGSGRGNEQFF. Drawing the rest from reference TRBV7-6 and TRBJ2-1, the complete variable domain is GAGVSQSPRYKVTKRGQDVALRCDPISGHVSLYWYRQALGQGPEFLTYFNYEAQQDKSGLPNDRFSAERPEGSISTLTIQRTEQRDSAMYRCASSLEGSGRGNEQFFGPGTRLTVL.

This clonotype showed up many times. This chain's CDR3 is CSVPRPWTLTDTQYF. The CDR3 DNA reads TGCAGCGTCCCCAGACCGTGGACCTTGACAGATACGCAGTATTTT. The V gene is TRBV29-1, the J gene TRBJ2-3; D is uncertain. Germline V gene sequence: CDR1 SQVTM, CDR2 ANQGSEA. The CDR3 is 15 residues long. Trimming took off 6 bases at V and 3 bases at J, with 19 bases between the two ends.

This clonotype was seen a handful of times. This chain joins TRBV19 and TRBJ1-5; tentatively, D is TRBD1 (6 bases). Germline assignment: CDR1 LNHDA and CDR2 SQIVND (reference sequence). Trimming took off 5 bases at V and 1 base at J, with 21 bases between the two ends. The CDR3 sequence is 18 residues long. The CDR3 sequence: CASSHPPWGTWSNQPQHF. CDR3 DNA: TGTGCCAGTAGTCACCCACCTTGGGGGACATGGAGCAATCAGCCCCAGCATTTT.

This chain joins TRBV29-1 and TRBJ2-5; D is uncertain. The CDR3 contains 13 residues. The germline V gene has CDR1 SQVTM and CDR2 ANQGSEA. With 7 bases removed from V and 5 bases from J, the gap between germline ends came to 17 bases. The CDR3 here is CSADRGARETQYF. The DNA for the CDR3 is TGCAGCGCTGACCGCGGAGCTCGGGAGACCCAGTACTTC.

The chain combines TRBV20-1 with TRBJ2-5, with a weak D call TRBD1 (5 bases). Germline V lookup: CDR1 DFQATT, CDR2 SNEGSKA (reference sequence). CDR3 length equals 13 residues. V was clipped by 5 bases and J by 4 bases, with 14 bases between them. CDR3 DNA sequence: TGCAGTGCTTCGAACAGGTTGGGAGAGACCCAGTACTTC. This encodes CSASNRLGETQYF.

The V gene is TRBV9, the J gene TRBJ2-1; D unresolved. The V and J ends lost 2 bases and 3 bases respectively, with 9 bases between them. The CDR3 loop spans 14 amino acids. Germline V gives CDR1 SGDLS, CDR2 YYNGEE. The CDR3 DNA reads as TGTGCCAGCAGCGTGGCAGTGGGCTACAATGAGCAGTTCTTC. Amino acids: CASSVAVGYNEQFF.

The chain is built from TRBV11-2 and TRBJ2-1, with 11 bases that match TRBD2. This CDR3 has 18 amino acids. The junction had 6 bases not matched to a gene; V was cut back by 1 base and J by 1 base. The germline V gene has CDR1 SGHAT and CDR2 FQNNGV. The CDR3 loop reads CASSLGGLADLSYNEQFF. For the CDR3, the DNA is TGTGCCAGCAGCTTAGGGGGACTAGCGGATCTATCCTACAATGAGCAGTTCTTC.

This chain uses TRBV18 with TRBJ2-2, with D perhaps TRBD2 (5 bases). The germline V gene has CDR1 KGHSH and CDR2 LQKENI. The germline V and J ends were trimmed by 0 bases and 4 bases, with 12 bases remaining between them. The CDR3 is 16 residues long. CDR3 sequence (DNA): TGTGCCAGCTCACCACCGACACTAGTCACCACCGGGGAGCTGTTTTTT. Amino acid sequence: CASSPPTLVTTGELFF.

V gene TRBV25-1 combines with J gene TRBJ2-4; D assignment may be TRBD1 or TRBD2 (5 bases each). Trimming shortened V by 1 base and J by 0 bases, and 10 bases separated the two germline ends. The germline CDR1 and CDR2 sequences are MGHDK and SYGVNS. This CDR3 spans 16 amino acids. The CDR3 here is CASSEWDGGAKNIQYF. The CDR3 DNA follows: TGTGCCAGCAGTGAATGGGATGGGGGAGCCAAAAACATTCAGTACTTC. Looking up the rest from reference TRBV25-1 and TRBJ2-4 gives the full variable domain: EADIYQTPRYLVIGTGKKITLECSQTMGHDKMYWYQQDPGMELHLIHYSYGVNSTEKGDLSSESTVSRIRTEHFPLTLESARPSHTSQYLCASSEWDGGAKNIQYFGAGTRLSVL.

The table lists this clonotype with many counts. This chain links TRBV7-9 with TRBJ2-7; TRBD2 matches 11 bases. The CDR3 loop spans 16 amino acids. With V trimmed by 5 bases and J by 2 bases, 8 bases remained unmatched. The germline V gene encodes CDR1 SEHNR and CDR2 FQNEAQ (reference sequence). The CDR3 DNA is TGTGCCAGCAGCATGAAGCTAGCGGGAGGCACCTACGAGCAGTACTTC. Its translation: CASSMKLAGGTYEQYF.

This chain uses TRBV4-3 with TRBJ2-3; D remains unclear. There are 14 residues in the CDR3. Germline values: CDR1 LGHNA, CDR2 YSLEER. V lost 0 bases and J 2 bases, leaving 6 bases between the germline ends. As DNA, the CDR3 is TGCGCCAGCAGCCAAGACGGGCTCACAGATACGCAGTATTTT. It specifies CASSQDGLTDTQYF.

This clonotype was detected only a few times. The rearrangement uses TRBV11-2 and TRBJ2-2, with D unclear. V was clipped by 6 bases and J by 3 bases, with 8 bases between them. This CDR3 region has 13 residues. Germline CDR1 reads SGHAT; CDR2 reads FQNNGV. CDR3 protein: CASSSQHTGELFF. CDR3 bases: TGTGCCAGCAGTTCCCAACACACCGGGGAGCTGTTTTTT.

This clonotype has ten or more counts. V usage is TRBV28 and J usage is TRBJ2-1, with D uncertain. The CDR3 consists of 14 residues. With 3 bases removed from V and 4 bases from J, the gap between germline ends came to 10 bases. CDR1 and CDR2 (germline): MDHEN, SYDVKM. This chain's CDR3 is CASSFPRTYNEQFF. CDR3 DNA sequence: TGTGCCAGCAGTTTTCCCCGTACGTACAATGAGCAGTTCTTC.

This chain joins TRBV29-1 and TRBJ2-1; the match to TRBD2 covers 7 bases. The germline CDR1 and CDR2 sequences are SQVTM and ANQGSEA. This CDR3 has 12 residues. J was trimmed by 6 bases and V by 5 bases; bases with no gene match: 4. The CDR3 nucleotides are TGCAGCGTTTTGGGGAGGGGCAATGAGCAGTTCTTC. Its translation: CSVLGRGNEQFF.

J is TRBJ1-2 and V is TRBV27; D is perhaps TRBD1 (6 bases). Trimming shortened V by 5 bases and J by 4 bases, and 23 bases separated the two germline ends. The germline gives CDR1 MNHEY, CDR2 SMNVEV (reference sequence). The CDR3 has 17 residues. CDR3 DNA sequence: TGTGCCAGCAGTCCTTCCGCCGGGACACTGCGGAGCTATGGCTACACCTTC. It translates to CASSPSAGTLRSYGYTF.

This chain joins TRBV9 and TRBJ1-1, with a possible D match to TRBD1 (5 bases). V lost 0 bases and J 2 bases, leaving 11 bases between the germline ends. Germline CDR1 and CDR2: SGDLS and YYNGEE. The CDR3 runs to 15 residues. CDR3: CASSVVLGGNTEAFF. For the CDR3, the DNA is TGTGCCAGCAGCGTAGTTCTGGGGGGAAACACTGAAGCTTTCTTT. Together with reference TRBV9 and TRBJ1-1, the CDR3 gives the full variable domain: DSGVTQTPKHLITATGQRVTLRCSPRSGDLSVYWYQQSLDQGLQFLIQYYNGEERAKGNILERFSAQQFPDLHSELNLSSLELGDSALYFCASSVVLGGNTEAFFGQGTRLTVV.

The rearrangement joins TRBV11-2 to TRBJ2-7; TRBD2 matches at 10 bases. Germline V gene data show CDR1 as SGHAT and CDR2 as FQNNGV. J lost 7 bases, V lost 2 bases, and 5 bases had no gene match. The CDR3 is 14 residues long. The CDR3 coding sequence is TGTGCCAGCAGCTTAAAAGCGGGAGGGGGGGAGCAGTACTTC. This gives the protein CASSLKAGGGEQYF.